One T cell receptor (beta chain) is described in this entry. The antigen remains undetermined. One heparinised draw of blood, averaging about 116 mL, came from each donor. The entry originates in a study of beta chain features in type 1 diabetes. Notes on the study in general: Patients with Type 1 diabetes showed moderately but significantly shorter TCRB CDR3s in all four CD4+ subsets.

The CDR3 is 15 residues long. V dropped 2 bases and J dropped 4; count of bases not matched to a gene: 5. In germline, CDR1 is MDHEN, CDR2 SYDVKM. Expressed TCRB transcripts were sequenced because the entire RNA isolate underwent reverse transcription. Sequencing used immunoSEQ multiplex PCR; TCRdb keeps in-frame clones, though not all of them. The data show a few hundred thousand clones, 8% to 10% seen once. The receptor comes from a man aged 25-45 years with type 1 diabetes. The rearrangement links TRBV28 to TRBJ1-5; TRBD1 agrees at 7 bases. Sequencing was carried out using central memory CD4+ T cells from blood. CDR3 sequence: CASSLGDRENQPQHF. DNA for the CDR3: TGTGCCAGCAGTTTAGGAGACAGGGAAAATCAGCCCCAGCATTTT.